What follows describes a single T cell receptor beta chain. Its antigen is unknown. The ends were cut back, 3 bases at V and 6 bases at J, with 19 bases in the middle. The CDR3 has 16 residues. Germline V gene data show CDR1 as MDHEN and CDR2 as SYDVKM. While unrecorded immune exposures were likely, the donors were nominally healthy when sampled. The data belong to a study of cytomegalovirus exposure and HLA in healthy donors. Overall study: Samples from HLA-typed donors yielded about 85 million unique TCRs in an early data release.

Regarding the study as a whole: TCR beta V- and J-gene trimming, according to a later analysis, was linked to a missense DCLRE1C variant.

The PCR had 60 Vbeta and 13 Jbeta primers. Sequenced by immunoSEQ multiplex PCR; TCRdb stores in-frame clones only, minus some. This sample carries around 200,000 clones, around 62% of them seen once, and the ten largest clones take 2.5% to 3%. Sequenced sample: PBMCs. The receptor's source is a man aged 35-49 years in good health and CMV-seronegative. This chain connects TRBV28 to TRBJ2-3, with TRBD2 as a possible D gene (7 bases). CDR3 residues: CASSFVRGGRGDTQYF. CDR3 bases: TGTGCCAGCAGTTTTGTAAGGGGGGGCCGGGGGGATACGCAGTATTTT.